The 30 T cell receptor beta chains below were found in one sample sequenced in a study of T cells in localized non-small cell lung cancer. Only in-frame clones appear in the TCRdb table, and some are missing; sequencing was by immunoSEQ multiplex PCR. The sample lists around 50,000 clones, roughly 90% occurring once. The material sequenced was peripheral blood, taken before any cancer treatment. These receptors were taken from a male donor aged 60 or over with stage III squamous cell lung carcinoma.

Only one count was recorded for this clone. CDR3 loop: CASSQSIRLAGQETQYF. CDR3 sequence (DNA): TGCGCCAGCAGTCAATCTATACGACTAGCGGGCCAAGAGACCCAGTACTTC. The genes are TRBV23-1 and TRBJ2-5; 10 bases are a match to TRBD2. TRBV23-1 belongs to the ORF category, with a function that is uncertain. Losses at the gene ends were 0 bases for V and 1 base for J; bases not matched to a gene: 5. CDR3 length: 17 amino acids.

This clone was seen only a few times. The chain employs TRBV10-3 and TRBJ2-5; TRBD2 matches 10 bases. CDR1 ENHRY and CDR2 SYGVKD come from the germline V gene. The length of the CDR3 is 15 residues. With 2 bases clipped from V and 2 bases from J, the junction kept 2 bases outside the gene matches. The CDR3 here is CAISEASGGQETQYF. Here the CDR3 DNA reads TGTGCCATCAGTGAGGCTAGCGGGGGACAAGAGACCCAGTACTTC.

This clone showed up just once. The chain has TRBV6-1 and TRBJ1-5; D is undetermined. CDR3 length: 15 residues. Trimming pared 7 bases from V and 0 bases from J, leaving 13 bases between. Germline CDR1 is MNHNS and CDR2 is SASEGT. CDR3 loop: CASIESVYSNQPQHF. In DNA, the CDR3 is TGTGCCAGCATAGAGTCTGTCTATAGCAATCAGCCCCAGCATTTT.

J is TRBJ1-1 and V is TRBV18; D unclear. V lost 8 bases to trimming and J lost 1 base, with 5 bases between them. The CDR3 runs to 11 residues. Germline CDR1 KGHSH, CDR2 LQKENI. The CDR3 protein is CASRGNTEAFF. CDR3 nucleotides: TGTGCCAGCAGAGGGAACACTGAAGCTTTCTTT.

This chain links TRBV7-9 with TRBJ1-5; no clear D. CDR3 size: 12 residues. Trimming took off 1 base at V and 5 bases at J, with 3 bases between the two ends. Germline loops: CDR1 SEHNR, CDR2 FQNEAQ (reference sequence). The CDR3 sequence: CASSLGDQPQHF. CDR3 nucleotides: TGTGCCAGCAGCTTAGGAGATCAGCCCCAGCATTTT.

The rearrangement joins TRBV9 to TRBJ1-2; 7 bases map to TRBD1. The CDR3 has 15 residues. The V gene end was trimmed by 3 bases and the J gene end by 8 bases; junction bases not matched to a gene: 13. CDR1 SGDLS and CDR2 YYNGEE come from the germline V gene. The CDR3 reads CASSAPRQGGWGYTF. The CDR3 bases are TGTGCCAGCAGCGCCCCCCGACAGGGCGGATGGGGCTACACCTTC.

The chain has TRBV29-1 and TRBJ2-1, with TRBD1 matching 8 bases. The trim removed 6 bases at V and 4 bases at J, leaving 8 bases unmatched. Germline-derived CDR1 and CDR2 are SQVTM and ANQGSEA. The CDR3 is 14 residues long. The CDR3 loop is CSVAPGGGYNEQFF. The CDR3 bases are TGCAGCGTCGCCCCAGGGGGCGGATACAATGAGCAGTTCTTC.

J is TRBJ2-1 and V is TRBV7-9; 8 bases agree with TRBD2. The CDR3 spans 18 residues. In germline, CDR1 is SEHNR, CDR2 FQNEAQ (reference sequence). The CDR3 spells CGLAGGLQISSSYNEQFF. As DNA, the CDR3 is TGTGGTTTGGCGGGAGGCTTACAAATATCGAGCTCCTACAATGAGCAGTTCTTC.

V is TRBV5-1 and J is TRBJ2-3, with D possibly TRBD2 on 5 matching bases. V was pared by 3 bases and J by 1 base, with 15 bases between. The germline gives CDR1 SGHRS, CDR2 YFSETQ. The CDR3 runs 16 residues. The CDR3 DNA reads TGCGCCAGCAGCTACGGTGGCCTAGCAGGCACAGATACGCAGTATTTT. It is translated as CASSYGGLAGTDTQYF.

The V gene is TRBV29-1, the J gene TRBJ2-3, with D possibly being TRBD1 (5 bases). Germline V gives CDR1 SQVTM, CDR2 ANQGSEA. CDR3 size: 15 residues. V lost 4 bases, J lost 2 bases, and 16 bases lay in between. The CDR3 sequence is CSVGTWTSFTDTQYF. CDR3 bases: TGCAGCGTTGGCACTTGGACATCTTTCACAGATACGCAGTATTTT.

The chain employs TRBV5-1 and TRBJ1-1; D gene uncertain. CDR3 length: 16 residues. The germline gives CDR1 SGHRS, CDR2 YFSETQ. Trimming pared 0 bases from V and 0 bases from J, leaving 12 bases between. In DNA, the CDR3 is TGCGCCAGCAGCTTGGCGTCAAGCACTATGAACACTGAAGCTTTCTTT. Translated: CASSLASSTMNTEAFF.

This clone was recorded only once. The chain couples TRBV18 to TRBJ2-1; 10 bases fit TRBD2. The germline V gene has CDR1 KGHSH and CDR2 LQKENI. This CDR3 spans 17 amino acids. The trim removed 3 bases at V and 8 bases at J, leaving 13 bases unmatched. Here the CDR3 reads CASSPGKTSGEVDEQFF. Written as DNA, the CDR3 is TGTGCCAGCTCACCCGGTAAAACTAGCGGGGAGGTCGATGAGCAGTTCTTC.

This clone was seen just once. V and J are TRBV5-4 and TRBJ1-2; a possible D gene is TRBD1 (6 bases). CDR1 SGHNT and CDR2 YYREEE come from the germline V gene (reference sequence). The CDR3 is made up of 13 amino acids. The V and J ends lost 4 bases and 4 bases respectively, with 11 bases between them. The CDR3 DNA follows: TGTGCCAGCAGCCAACAGGGATTCTATGGCTACACCTTC. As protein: CASSQQGFYGYTF. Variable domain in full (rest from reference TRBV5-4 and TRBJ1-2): ETGVTQSPTHLIKTRGQQVTLRCSSQSGHNTVSWYQQALGQGPQFIFQYYREEENGRGNFPPRFSGLQFPNYSSELNVNALELDDSALYLCASSQQGFYGYTFGSGTRLTVV.

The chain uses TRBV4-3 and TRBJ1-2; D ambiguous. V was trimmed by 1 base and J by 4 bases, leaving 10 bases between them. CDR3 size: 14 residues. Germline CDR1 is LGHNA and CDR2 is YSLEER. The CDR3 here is CASSQALRGYGYTF. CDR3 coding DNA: TGCGCCAGCAGCCAAGCCCTTCGCGGCTATGGCTACACCTTC.

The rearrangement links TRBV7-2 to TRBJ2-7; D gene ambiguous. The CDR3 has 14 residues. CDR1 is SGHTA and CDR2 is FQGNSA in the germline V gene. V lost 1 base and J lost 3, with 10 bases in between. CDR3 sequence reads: CASSLGALGYEQYF. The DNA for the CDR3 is TGTGCCAGCAGCTTAGGAGCCCTGGGCTACGAGCAGTACTTC.

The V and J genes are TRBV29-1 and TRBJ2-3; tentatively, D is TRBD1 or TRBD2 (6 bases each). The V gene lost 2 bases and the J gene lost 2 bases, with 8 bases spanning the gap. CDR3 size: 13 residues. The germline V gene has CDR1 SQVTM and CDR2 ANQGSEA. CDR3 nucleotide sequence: TGCAGCGTTGAACCGGGGGCCACAGATACGCAGTATTTT. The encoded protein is CSVEPGATDTQYF.

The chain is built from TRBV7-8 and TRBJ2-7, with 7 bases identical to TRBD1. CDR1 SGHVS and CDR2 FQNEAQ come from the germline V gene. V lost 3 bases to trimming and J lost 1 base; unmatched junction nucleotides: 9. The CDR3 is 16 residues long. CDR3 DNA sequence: TGTGCCAGCAGCTTTGTCGCGACAGGGATTTCCTACGAGCAGTACTTC. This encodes CASSFVATGISYEQYF. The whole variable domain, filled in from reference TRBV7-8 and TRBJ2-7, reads GAGVSQSPRYKVAKRGQDVALRCDPISGHVSLFWYQQALGQGPEFLTYFQNEAQLDKSGLPSDRFFAERPEGSVSTLKIQRTQQEDSAVYLCASSFVATGISYEQYFGPGTRLTVT.

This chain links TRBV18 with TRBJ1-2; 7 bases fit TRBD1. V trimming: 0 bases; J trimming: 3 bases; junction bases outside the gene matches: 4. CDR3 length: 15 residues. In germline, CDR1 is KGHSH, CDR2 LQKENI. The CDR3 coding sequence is TGTGCCAGCTCACCACCCGACAGGGATGACTATGGCTACACCTTC. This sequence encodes CASSPPDRDDYGYTF.

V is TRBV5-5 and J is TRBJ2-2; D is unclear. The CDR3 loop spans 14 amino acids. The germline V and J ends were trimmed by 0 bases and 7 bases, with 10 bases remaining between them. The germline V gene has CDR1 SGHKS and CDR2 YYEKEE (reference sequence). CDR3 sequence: CASSLEVRGGELFF. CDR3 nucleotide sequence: TGTGCCAGCAGCTTGGAGGTTAGAGGCGGGGAGCTGTTTTTT.

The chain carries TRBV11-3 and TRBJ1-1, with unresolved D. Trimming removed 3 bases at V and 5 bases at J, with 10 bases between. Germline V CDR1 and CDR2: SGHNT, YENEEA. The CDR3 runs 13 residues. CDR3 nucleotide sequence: TGTGCCAGCAGCTTCCAAGGAGGAACTGAAGCTTTCTTT. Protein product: CASSFQGGTEAFF.

DNA for the CDR3: TGTGCCAGCAGCCAAGAATTACAGGGTCTTAATGTCGGGGAGCTGTTTTTT. Translation gives CASSQELQGLNVGELFF. This sequence joins TRBV4-2 and TRBJ2-2, with TRBD1 as a possible D gene (6 bases). Trimming shortened V by 0 bases and J by 7 bases, and 18 bases separated the two germline ends. The CDR3 has 17 amino acids. CDR1 and CDR2 from the germline V gene are LGHNA and YNFKEQ.

Here the CDR3 DNA reads TGTGCCAGCAGCTTAGACGGCAACTACAATGAGCAGTTCTTC. This gives the protein CASSLDGNYNEQFF. The genes are TRBV7-2 and TRBJ2-1; the D is unclear. CDR3 size: 14 residues. V dropped 1 base and J dropped 3 bases, with 7 bases sitting between them. The V gene's germline CDR1 is SGHTA and CDR2 FQGNSA.

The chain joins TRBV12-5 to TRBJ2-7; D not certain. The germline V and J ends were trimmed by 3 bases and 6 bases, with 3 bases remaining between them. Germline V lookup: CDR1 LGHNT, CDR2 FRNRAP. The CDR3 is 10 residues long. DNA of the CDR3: TGTGCTAGTGGTTTACGCGAGCAGTACTTC. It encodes CASGLREQYF.

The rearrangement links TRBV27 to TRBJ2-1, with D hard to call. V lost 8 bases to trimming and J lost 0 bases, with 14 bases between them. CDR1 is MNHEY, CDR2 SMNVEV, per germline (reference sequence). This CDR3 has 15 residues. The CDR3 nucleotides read TGTGCCAGCGGCCCCTCCGCGAGCTCCTACAATGAGCAGTTCTTC. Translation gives CASGPSASSYNEQFF.

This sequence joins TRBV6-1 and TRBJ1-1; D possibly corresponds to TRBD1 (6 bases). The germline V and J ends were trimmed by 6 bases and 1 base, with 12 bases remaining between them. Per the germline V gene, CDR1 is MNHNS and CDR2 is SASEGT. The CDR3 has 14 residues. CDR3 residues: CASSHETGNTEAFF. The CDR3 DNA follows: TGTGCCAGCAGCCACGAGACAGGGAACACTGAAGCTTTCTTT.

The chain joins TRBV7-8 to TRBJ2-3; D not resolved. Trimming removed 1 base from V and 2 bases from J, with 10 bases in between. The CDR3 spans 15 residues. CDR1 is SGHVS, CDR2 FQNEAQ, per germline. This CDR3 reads CASSLGLGVTDTQYF. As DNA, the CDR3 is TGTGCCAGCAGCTTAGGGCTCGGCGTCACAGATACGCAGTATTTT.

CDR3 nucleotide sequence: TGTGCCAGCAGTCGGACTAGCGGGGGGGCTGGGGCCAACGTCCTGACTTTC. Translating gives CASSRTSGGAGANVLTF. J is TRBJ2-6 and V is TRBV6-4, with TRBD2 identical over 15 bases. The CDR3 spans 17 residues. With V trimmed by 5 bases and J by 2 bases, 1 base remained unmatched. Germline-derived CDR1 and CDR2 are MRHNA and SNTAGT.

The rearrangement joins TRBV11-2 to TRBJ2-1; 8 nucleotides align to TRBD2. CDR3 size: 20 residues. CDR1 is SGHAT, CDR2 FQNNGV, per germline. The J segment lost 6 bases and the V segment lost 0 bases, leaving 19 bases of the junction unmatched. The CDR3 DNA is TGTGCCAGCAGCTTAGAGCTCCCAGCGGGAGTCCCCCCGGGTGTCAATGAGCAGTTCTTC. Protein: CASSLELPAGVPPGVNEQFF.

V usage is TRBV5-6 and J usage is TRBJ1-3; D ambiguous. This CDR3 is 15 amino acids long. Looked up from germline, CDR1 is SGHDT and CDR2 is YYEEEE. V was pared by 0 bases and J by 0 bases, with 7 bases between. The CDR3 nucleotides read TGTGCCAGCAGCTTGGAAGGAACCTCTGGAAACACCATATATTTT. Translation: CASSLEGTSGNTIYF.

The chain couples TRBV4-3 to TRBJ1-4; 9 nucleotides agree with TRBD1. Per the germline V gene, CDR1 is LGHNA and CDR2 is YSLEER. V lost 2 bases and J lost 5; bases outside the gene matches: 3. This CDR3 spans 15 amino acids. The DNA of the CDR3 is TGCGCCAGCAGCCAACTTGGACAGGGGAATGAAAAACTGTTTTTT. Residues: CASSQLGQGNEKLFF.